The clone carrying this T cell receptor (beta chain) appeared many times. What it binds is not known. The sample is drawn from a study of breast tumors, draining lymph nodes, adjacent tissues. Germline V CDR1 and CDR2: SGDLS, YYNGEE. The CDR3 loop spans 20 amino acids. V lost 3 bases to trimming and J lost 4 bases, with 29 bases between them. Study results and caveats: Findings are consistent with lymph node origin and intratumoral expansion of most tumor T cells. Tumor and nontumor repertoires were significantly more similar in luminal-like than in basal-like breast cancer. Tumor repertoires ranked between lymph nodes and nontumor tissue in diversity, with V and J gene preferences. The lymph node origin of tumor T cells was framed as consistent with a hypothesis, not demonstrated.

TCRdb recomputed calls from the multiplex PCR reads with MiXCR, one row per CDR3 protein. The data contain some 22,000 distinct CDR3 sequences, roughly 60% of them singletons. Sequenced: breast tumor tissue. The V and J genes are TRBV9 and TRBJ2-1, with D perhaps TRBD1 or TRBD2 (5 bases each). This sequence originates from a female donor with breast cancer. Some clones in this sample may be carry-over from other donors' samples. This CDR3 reads CASSARGSRVASSGYNEQFF. In DNA, the CDR3 is TGTGCCAGCAGCGCAAGGGGCTCGAGGGTAGCCTCTTCCGGGTACAATGAGCAGTTCTTC.